This TCR beta chain was retrieved from a study of Ad26.COV2.S vaccination and SARS-CoV-2 variants. Specified treatment: around 19 received Ad26.COV2.S at low or high dose, single or two shots; roughly five received placebo; per-sample allocation not given. Day 63 after the first vaccine or placebo injection was the time point for sampling. The table came from immunoSEQ multiplex PCR; TCRdb's copy has only in-frame clones and leaves some out. The table records 350,000 to 500,000 clones, 80% to 95% of them present only once. V was cut by 4 bases and J by 7 bases, with 11 bases left in between. Germline CDR1 and CDR2: GTSNPN and SVGIG (reference sequence). The CDR3 contains 12 residues. This clone was found a few times.

The V call is TRBV30, the J call TRBJ1-5, with D unclear. Sequencing was performed on peripheral blood, taken in a trial of Ad26.COV2.S vaccine versus placebo. This TCR was sampled from a person between 18 and 65 years old who received the Ad26.COV2.S COVID-19 vaccine or a placebo. CDR3 protein: CAWNPDGQPQHF. The CDR3 DNA reads as TGTGCCTGGAATCCGGACGGGCAGCCCCAGCATTTT.